Following are 12 T cell receptor beta chains from one sample sequenced in a study of T-cell memory formation after mild COVID-19. TCRdb re-called the 5' RACE reads through MiXCR, storing one row per CDR3 protein. The sample includes 550,000 to 700,000 distinct CDR3 sequences, over 15% seen only once; the top ten take 9.5% to 15%. Sample: PBMCs or a T cell subset sorted from them (not recorded which). All receptors come from an adult woman who had mild COVID-19 (a few samples of this study predate the infection). Cell type and time point are not known.

For this clonotype: One end of the junction does not line up with germline, which may come from a read error. The chain links TRBV7-7 to TRBJ2-5, with 10 bases identical to TRBD1. The CDR3 is 13 residues long. The germline gives CDR1 SSHAT, CDR2 FNYEAQ (reference sequence). The CDR3 region has the DNA TGTGCTAGCAGCCGACAGGGGGCTGAGACCCAGTACTTC. Amino acid sequence: CASSRQGAETQYF.

This clonotype was observed a handful of times. The chain has TRBV20-1 and TRBJ2-6; a weak D match, TRBD1 (6 bases). Germline CDR1 DFQATT, CDR2 SNEGSKA (reference sequence). Trimming pared 1 base from V and 0 bases from J, leaving 10 bases between. The CDR3 extends over 16 amino acids. Here the CDR3 reads CSARVQGHSGANVLTF. The CDR3 DNA is TGCAGTGCTAGAGTACAGGGTCACTCTGGGGCCAACGTCCTGACTTTC.

CDR3 bases: TGTGCCAGCAGTTACCCCGGGCCGACCAATGAGCAGTTCTTC. It translates to CASSYPGPTNEQFF. The chain joins TRBV6-6 to TRBJ2-1; no firm D call. The CDR3 has 14 amino acids. CDR1 is MNHNY and CDR2 is SVGAGI in the germline V gene (reference sequence). V was pared by 2 bases and J by 6 bases, with 11 bases between.

The J gene is TRBJ2-2, the V gene TRBV24-1; D may be TRBD2 (6 bases). The CDR3 spans 16 residues. V lost 3 bases and J 3 bases, leaving 13 bases between the germline ends. CDR1 KGHDR and CDR2 SFDVKD come from the germline V gene. The CDR3 is CATSDPSGGDTGELFF. The CDR3 DNA sequence: TGTGCCACCAGTGATCCCTCCGGGGGTGACACCGGGGAGCTGTTTTTT.

The chain couples TRBV7-2 to TRBJ1-2, with D possibly matching TRBD1 (5 bases). CDR1 SGHTA and CDR2 FQGNSA come from the germline V gene. V was shortened by 0 bases and J by 4 bases, with 12 bases between the two germline ends. The CDR3 has 15 amino acids. CDR3 region: CASSLAILGGYGYTF. The CDR3 bases are TGTGCCAGCAGCTTAGCGATTTTGGGGGGCTATGGCTACACCTTC.

The V call is TRBV12-3 or TRBV12-4, the J call TRBJ2-1; the match to TRBD2 covers 12 bases. The CDR3 is 18 amino acids. The J segment lost 1 base and the V segment lost 6 bases, leaving 10 bases of the junction unmatched. Here the CDR3 reads CASSPPGTSGLSYNEQFF. The CDR3 bases are TGTGCCAGCAGCCCACCCGGGACTAGCGGGCTATCCTACAATGAGCAGTTCTTC.

This chain connects TRBV7-9 to TRBJ2-3; tentatively, D is TRBD1 (5 bases). This CDR3 is 15 amino acids long. Germline lookup yields CDR1 SEHNR and CDR2 FQNEAQ (reference sequence). Trimming took off 5 bases at V and 3 bases at J, with 15 bases between the two ends. CDR3 protein: CASSRPDRATDTQYF. The CDR3 DNA reads TGTGCCAGCAGCCGGCCCGACAGAGCGACAGATACGCAGTATTTT.

The chain recombines TRBV11-3 with TRBJ2-1; 7 nucleotides agree with TRBD2. V shed 5 bases and J 9 bases; nucleotides not matched to a gene: 7. Germline CDR1 reads SGHNT; CDR2 reads YENEEA. This CDR3 has 13 amino acids. The CDR3: CASSPRGRGEQFF. CDR3 DNA sequence: TGTGCCAGCAGCCCGCGAGGGAGGGGTGAGCAGTTCTTC. Looking up the rest from reference TRBV11-3 and TRBJ2-1 gives the full variable domain: EAGVVQSPRYKIIEKKQPVAFWCNPISGHNTLYWYLQNLGQGPELLIRYENEEAVDDSQLPKDRFSAERLKGVDSTLKIQPAELGDSAVYLCASSPRGRGEQFFGPGTRLTVL.

The sample holds a few counts of this clonotype. The V gene is TRBV6-5, the J gene TRBJ1-1, with 8 bases fitting TRBD1. The CDR3 loop spans 14 amino acids. The V gene end was trimmed by 4 bases and the J gene end by 5 bases; junction bases not matched to a gene: 6. Germline V CDR1 and CDR2: MNHEY, SVGAGI. As DNA, the CDR3 is TGTGCCAGCAGTTTTCGGACAGGGTGGACTGAAGCTTTCTTT. Protein product: CASSFRTGWTEAFF.

This rearrangement joins TRBV6-5 to TRBJ2-1; 9 nucleotides match TRBD2. The ends lost 6 bases at V and 7 bases at J; junction bases unmatched: 13. Germline V gives CDR1 MNHEY, CDR2 SVGAGI. This CDR3 has 16 residues. The CDR3 DNA follows: TGTGCCAGCAGGAAACTAGCGGGCTTAAGGGGGAATGAGCAGTTCTTC. This translates into CASRKLAGLRGNEQFF.

There are a few counts of this clonotype. This chain links TRBV20-1 with TRBJ1-2; D is ambiguous. CDR3 length: 12 amino acids. Germline CDR1 and CDR2: DFQATT and SNEGSKA (reference sequence). With 3 bases removed from V and 4 bases from J, the gap between germline ends came to 9 bases. CDR3 sequence reads: CSARPEGYGYTF. The CDR3 DNA reads as TGCAGTGCTAGGCCGGAGGGCTATGGCTACACCTTC.

In this sample, this clonotype turned up many times. The V gene is TRBV4-1, the J gene TRBJ2-3; no clear D. Germline-derived CDR1 and CDR2 are MGHRA and YSYEKL. CDR3 size: 18 residues. Trimming pared 0 bases from V and 2 bases from J, leaving 18 bases between. CDR3 region: CASSQERARSGVTDTQYF. DNA of the CDR3: TGCGCCAGCAGCCAAGAGCGCGCGCGCTCCGGTGTCACAGATACGCAGTATTTT.